This T cell receptor beta chain was sequenced in a study of cytomegalovirus exposure and HLA in healthy donors. The study, taken as a whole, reports: Earlier analysis looked at TCR beta V segments, and most were productive about 87% or about 30% of the time.

This clone was observed once. Its specificity is not known. Primers included in the PCR were 60 Vbeta and 13 Jbeta primers. Sequencing was performed with immunoSEQ multiplex PCR; in TCRdb, only in-frame clones are kept and a portion is missing. The sample has under 150,000 clones; roughly 75% are singletons. The sequenced material came from PBMCs. The clonotype originates from a man younger than 40 in good health and CMV-seronegative.

The CDR3 loop is CASSFLAGGPETQYF. The CDR3 DNA follows: TGTGCCAGCAGTTTTCTAGCGGGGGGGCCGGAGACCCAGTACTTC. V and J are TRBV6-5 and TRBJ2-5, with TRBD2 matching 12 bases. This CDR3 is 15 amino acids long. The germline gives CDR1 MNHEY, CDR2 SVGAGI. The trim removed 4 bases at V and 5 bases at J, leaving 5 bases unmatched.